The 6 T cell receptor beta chains reported below all come from one sample, sequenced in a study of blood T cell repertoires in COVID-19. The assay was immunoSEQ multiplex PCR, and TCRdb's table has in-frame clones only and misses some. Of tens of thousands of clones detected, 88% appear once; the ten largest clones hold less than 45%. Sequencing was done on a sample of peripheral blood. These receptors were obtained from a human donor in a cohort sampled during active COVID-19.

The chain carries TRBV6-2 or TRBV6-3 and TRBJ1-5, with D unresolved. Trimming removed 6 bases from V and 4 bases from J, with 13 bases in between. Germline loops: CDR1 MNHEY, CDR2 SVGEGT. CDR3 length equals 14 residues. This chain's CDR3 is CASSRPQANQPQHF. CDR3 bases: TGTGCCAGCAGCAGACCCCAGGCGAATCAGCCCCAGCATTTT.

The chain couples TRBV7-8 to TRBJ2-2; no reliable D call. Trimming removed 0 bases from V and 3 bases from J, with 5 bases in between. Germline V lookup: CDR1 SGHVS, CDR2 FQNEAQ. This CDR3 contains 14 residues. CDR3 DNA: TGTGCCAGCAGCTTAGCGCGCGACACCGGGGAGCTGTTTTTT. Translation: CASSLARDTGELFF.

The chain links TRBV6-5 to TRBJ2-7, with 7 bases that match TRBD1. This CDR3 spans 13 amino acids. CDR1 and CDR2 from the germline V gene are MNHEY and SVGAGI. Trimming removed 8 bases from V and 4 bases from J; junction bases left unmatched: 8. The DNA for the CDR3 is TGTGCCAGCCGTAAGACAGGGAAATACGAGCAGTACTTC. Amino acids: CASRKTGKYEQYF.

CDR3 protein: CASSPGTSGRRAYNEQFF. The CDR3 nucleotides read TGTGCCAGCAGCCCCGGGACTAGCGGGAGAAGGGCCTACAATGAGCAGTTCTTC. The rearrangement uses TRBV5-4 and TRBJ2-1; 14 positions agree with TRBD2. This CDR3 has 18 amino acids. In germline, CDR1 is SGHNT, CDR2 YYREEE (reference sequence). With 4 bases clipped from V and 2 bases from J, the junction kept 8 bases outside the gene matches.

The chain uses TRBV5-4 and TRBJ2-2, with D possibly TRBD2 on 5 matching bases. CDR1 is SGHNT and CDR2 is YYREEE in the germline V gene (reference sequence). Trimming took off 0 bases at V and 6 bases at J, with 9 bases between the two ends. CDR3 length: 14 residues. CDR3: CASSLASGAGELFF. The CDR3, as DNA: TGTGCCAGCAGCTTGGCGTCCGGGGCCGGGGAGCTGTTTTTT.

J is TRBJ2-1 and V is TRBV19; 8 bases align to TRBD1. This CDR3 has 16 amino acids. The germline CDR1 and CDR2 sequences are LNHDA and SQIVND (reference sequence). The V gene end was trimmed by 4 bases and the J gene end by 0 bases; junction bases not matched to a gene: 5. The CDR3: CASSTGQALSYNEQFF. CDR3 sequence (DNA): TGTGCCAGTAGTACGGGACAGGCACTCTCCTACAATGAGCAGTTCTTC.